These 6 T cell receptor beta chains originate from one sample sequenced in a study of shared clonotypes between healthy human individuals. Produced via immunoSEQ multiplex PCR; TCRdb's table is partial and in-frame only. Of 520,000 or so clones in the sample, 79% were seen once. The material sequenced was PBMCs. The origin of the receptors is a woman in her thirties or forties in good health. Some clones in this sample may be carry-over from other donors' samples.

This chain links TRBV19 with TRBJ1-4; maybe TRBD1 (5 bases). V was cut by 9 bases and J by 6 bases, with 17 bases left in between. Germline V lookup: CDR1 LNHDA, CDR2 SQIVND (reference sequence). This CDR3 spans 14 amino acids. CDR3 protein: CASRRGRADEKLFF. DNA of the CDR3: TGTGCCAGCAGAAGGGGCAGGGCGGATGAAAAACTGTTTTTT.

On this clone itself: A read error likely explains this, since a far larger clone differs by one base. This sample also contains other DNA sequences that code for the same CDR3. The chain joins TRBV29-1 to TRBJ2-3, with 7 positions matching TRBD2. Germline V gene lookup returns CDR1 SQVTM and CDR2 ANQGSEA. The CDR3 length is 14 residues. CDR3 sequence (DNA): TGCAGTGTTGAATCTGCGGGACTACAAGATACGCAGTATTTT. Translated: CSVESAGLQDTQYF.

This clone has a handful of counts. At one boundary the junction diverges from the germline segment, which might be a read error. V gene TRBV5-1 combines with J gene TRBJ2-7, with TRBD2 identical over 9 bases. The CDR3 consists of 14 residues. CDR1 and CDR2 (germline): SGHRS, YFSETQ. CDR3 nucleotide sequence: TGCGCCAGCAATAGCGGGAGTCTCTCCCACGAGCAGTACTTC. Translated: CASNSGSLSHEQYF.

This clone appeared once. Other DNA sequences in this sample translate to the same CDR3. The chain combines TRBV5-1 with TRBJ1-2; tentatively, D is TRBD1 (6 bases). The CDR3 loop spans 14 amino acids. With 0 bases removed from V and 4 bases from J, the gap between germline ends came to 10 bases. Germline loops: CDR1 SGHRS, CDR2 YFSETQ. The CDR3 region is CASSLDGRGYGYTF. DNA for the CDR3: TGCGCCAGCAGCTTGGACGGCAGGGGCTATGGCTACACCTTC.

The chain couples TRBV10-2 to TRBJ2-3; no clear D. CDR3 length: 13 amino acids. Per the germline V gene, CDR1 is WSHSY and CDR2 is SAAADI. Trimming removed 2 bases at V and 4 bases at J, with 7 bases between. The CDR3 protein is CASSEGPADTQYF. CDR3 nucleotide sequence: TGCGCCAGCAGTGAGGGGCCCGCAGATACGCAGTATTTT.

This clone appeared a single time. J is TRBJ2-1 and V is TRBV4-1; TRBD1 or TRBD2 may be the D gene (5 bases each). This CDR3 is 16 amino acids long. The germline CDR1 and CDR2 sequences are MGHRA and YSYEKL. V was shortened by 1 base and J by 2 bases, with 12 bases between the two germline ends. This CDR3 reads CASSQVRGTAYNEQFF. The DNA for the CDR3 is TGCGCCAGCAGCCAAGTTCGTGGGACCGCCTACAATGAGCAGTTCTTC.